The rows below give T cell receptor beta chains drawn from one sample of a study of blood T cell repertoires in COVID-19. The data were produced by immunoSEQ multiplex PCR, yet TCRdb's version contains in-frame clones alone and is incomplete. The sample holds under 200,000 clones, about 90% seen once. The sequenced sample was PBMCs or T cells enriched from blood (not recorded which). The receptors derive from a woman aged 45-65 years who had recovered from COVID-19. Each CDR3 is given with its conserved first and last residue. D genes are given only for firm matches. Clone sizes are given selectively: once, few, many, or a class where the clone is expanded.

>.|TRBJ1-2|.|TRBV2
CASSSWEGPYGYTF
TGTGCCAGCAGCTCCTGGGAGGGGCCCTATGGCTACACCTTC
>.|TRBJ2-7|once|TRBV3-1/TRBV3-2
CASSSEVRFEQYF
TGTGCCAGCAGCTCAGAGGTACGGTTCGAGCAGTACTTC
>.|TRBJ1-2|.|TRBV19
CASMEGGRYYGYTF
TGTGCCAGTATGGAGGGAGGGCGCTACTATGGCTACACCTTC
>TRBD1|TRBJ2-4|.|TRBV11-3
CASSSRTGGRDIQYF
TGTGCCAGCAGCTCCCGTACAGGGGGCAGGGACATTCAGTACTTC
>.|TRBJ2-1|.|TRBV9
CASSVVNSYNEQFF
TGTGCCAGCAGCGTAGTAAACTCCTACAATGAGCAGTTCTTC
>.|TRBJ2-7|.|TRBV14
CASSPQGFEQYF
TGTGCCAGCAGCCCGCAGGGCTTCGAGCAGTACTTC
>.|TRBJ2-2|.|TRBV28
CASSFSGASGELFF
TGTGCCAGCAGTTTTTCAGGGGCGTCCGGGGAGCTGTTTTTT
>TRBD2|TRBJ2-1|.|TRBV11-2
CASSRSGRAGSGSYNEQFF
TGTGCCAGCAGCCGGAGCGGGAGGGCCGGAAGCGGCTCCTACAATGAGCAGTTCTTC
>TRBD1|TRBJ2-6|.|TRBV7-9
CASSLSRDRGPGANVLTF
TGTGCCAGCAGCTTATCACGGGACAGGGGGCCCGGGGCCAACGTCCTGACTTTC
>.|TRBJ1-1|once|TRBV24-1
CATRPSGSTGQNTEAFF
TGTGCCACCAGACCCTCGGGGTCCACAGGGCAGAACACTGAAGCTTTCTTT